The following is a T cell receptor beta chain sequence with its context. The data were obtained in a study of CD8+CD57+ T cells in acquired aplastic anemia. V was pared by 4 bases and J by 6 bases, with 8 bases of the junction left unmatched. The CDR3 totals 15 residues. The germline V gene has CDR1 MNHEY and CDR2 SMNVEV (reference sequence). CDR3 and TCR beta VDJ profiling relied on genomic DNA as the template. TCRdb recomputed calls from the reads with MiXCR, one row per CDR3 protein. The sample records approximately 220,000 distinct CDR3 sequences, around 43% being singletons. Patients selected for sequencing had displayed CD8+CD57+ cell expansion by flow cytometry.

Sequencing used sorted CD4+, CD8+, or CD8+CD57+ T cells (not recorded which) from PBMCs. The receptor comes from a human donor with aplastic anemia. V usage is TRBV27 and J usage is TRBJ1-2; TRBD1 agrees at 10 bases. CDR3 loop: CASSSIGQGGNGYTF. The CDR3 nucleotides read TGTGCCAGCAGTTCCATTGGACAGGGGGGAAATGGCTACACCTTC.